The 30 T cell receptor beta chains listed next were all sequenced from one sample in a study of T cell responses to AZD1222 COVID-19 vaccine. Clones were sequenced by immunoSEQ multiplex PCR, and TCRdb holds only the in-frame ones, with some missing. The data hold 150,000 or so clones, with roughly 90% observed a single time. Sequences were derived from peripheral blood, sampled on day 0 of AZD1222 vaccination. All receptors derive from an adult in good health.

The CDR3 spells CASSLQGAVAYEQYF. The CDR3 nucleotides read TGCGCCAGCAGCTTACAGGGGGCGGTGGCCTACGAGCAGTACTTC. The chain recombines TRBV5-1 with TRBJ2-7; TRBD1 matches at 9 bases. Germline CDR1 SGHRS, CDR2 YFSETQ. The CDR3 sequence is 15 residues long. V lost 2 bases to trimming and J lost 2 bases; unmatched junction nucleotides: 5.

This sequence joins TRBV3-1 (or the pseudogene TRBV3-2) and TRBJ1-2; TRBD1 agrees at 7 bases. The CDR3 contains 17 residues. The germline V gene has CDR1 LGHDT and CDR2 YNNKEL (reference sequence). The V segment lost 4 bases and the J segment 5 bases; nucleotides outside the gene matches: 16. This chain's CDR3 is CASSPRDRIRGLYGYTF. DNA of the CDR3: TGTGCCAGCAGCCCCCGGGACAGAATTCGCGGGCTGTATGGCTACACCTTC.

This chain links TRBV9 with TRBJ2-3; 8 bases are a match to TRBD2. J lost 4 bases, V lost 4 bases, and 11 bases had no gene match. The CDR3 extends over 16 amino acids. Germline V gives CDR1 SGDLS, CDR2 YYNGEE. The CDR3, as DNA: TGTGCCAGCAGCCCGATTGGACTAGCCGGGTCAGATACGCAGTATTTT. Protein product: CASSPIGLAGSDTQYF.

V gene TRBV6-2 or TRBV6-3 combines with J gene TRBJ2-1; 11 bases fit TRBD2. There are 14 residues in the CDR3. V dropped 1 base and J dropped 10; count of bases not matched to a gene: 3. Germline CDR1 is MNHEY and CDR2 is SVGEGT. DNA for the CDR3: TGTGCCAGCAGTTACTGGCTAGCGGGAGGCGAGCAGTTCTTC. It is translated as CASSYWLAGGEQFF.

The chain recombines TRBV15 with TRBJ2-4; D ambiguous. V was shortened by 1 base and J by 8 bases, with 15 bases between the two germline ends. This CDR3 is 15 amino acids long. Germline values: CDR1 LNHNV, CDR2 YYDKDF (reference sequence). The CDR3, as DNA: TGTGCCACCAGCAGAGCTGCGGTACCAAGAGACATTCAGTACTTC. It codes for CATSRAAVPRDIQYF.

The V and J genes are TRBV30 and TRBJ2-7; 10 bases are shared with TRBD1. The CDR3 contains 13 residues. In germline, CDR1 is GTSNPN, CDR2 SVGIG (reference sequence). With V trimmed by 8 bases and J by 5 bases, 9 bases remained unmatched. The DNA of the CDR3 is TGTGCCCGCCTTCGGACAGGGGGGGACGAGCAGTACTTC. It is translated as CARLRTGGDEQYF.

In nucleotides, the CDR3 is TGTGCCAGCAGCTTACTCAGTCCTTTAGCGGGGAAAATCTACGAGCAGTACTTC. As protein: CASSLLSPLAGKIYEQYF. V usage is TRBV7-6 and J usage is TRBJ2-7; the match to TRBD2 covers 8 bases. The CDR3 length is 18 residues. The V gene end was trimmed by 2 bases and the J gene end by 3 bases; junction bases not matched to a gene: 15. The germline gives CDR1 SGHVS, CDR2 FNYEAQ.

V gene TRBV27 combines with J gene TRBJ2-3; D might be TRBD1 (6 bases). Trimming shortened V by 7 bases and J by 3 bases, and 29 bases separated the two germline ends. Germline assignment: CDR1 MNHEY and CDR2 SMNVEV (reference sequence). The CDR3 is 19 residues long. This CDR3 is CASTAESRTAPLRTDTQYF. Written as DNA, the CDR3 is TGTGCCAGCACCGCCGAATCCAGGACAGCACCTTTAAGGACAGATACGCAGTATTTT.

This CDR3 is CASSLDAGGELFF. Written as DNA, the CDR3 is TGCGCCAGCAGCTTGGATGCAGGCGGGGAGCTGTTTTTT. The gene calls are TRBV5-1 and TRBJ2-2; D unresolved. The CDR3 runs to 13 residues. V was cut by 0 bases and J by 7 bases, with 7 bases left in between. CDR1 and CDR2 from the germline V gene are SGHRS and YFSETQ.

The rearrangement uses TRBV2 and TRBJ2-1; D remains ambiguous. In germline, CDR1 is SNHLY, CDR2 FYNNEI. The CDR3 runs to 14 residues. Trimming pared 2 bases from V and 5 bases from J, leaving 10 bases between. The CDR3, as DNA: TGTGCCAGCAGTGAAATACTCGACAACAATGAGCAGTTCTTC. It translates to CASSEILDNNEQFF.

This chain's CDR3 is CASSPVGGNTEAFF. DNA for the CDR3: TGTGCCAGCAGCCCGGTAGGAGGGAACACTGAAGCTTTCTTT. The rearrangement joins TRBV3-1 (or the pseudogene TRBV3-2) to TRBJ1-1; no clear D. With 4 bases removed from V and 1 base from J, the gap between germline ends came to 10 bases. Germline values: CDR1 LGHDT, CDR2 YNNKEL (reference sequence). The CDR3 spans 14 residues.

The chain joins TRBV7-9 to TRBJ2-2; D possibly matches TRBD1 or TRBD2 (6 bases each). This CDR3 is built from 14 residues. Germline-derived CDR1 and CDR2 are SEHNR and FQNEAQ (reference sequence). The V end was cut by 2 bases, the J end by 4 bases, with 8 bases between. The CDR3 DNA is TGTGCCAGCAGCTTAAAGGGGGGCACCGGGGAGCTGTTTTTT. Encoded protein: CASSLKGGTGELFF.

This clone was observed a single time. The J gene is TRBJ2-6, the V gene TRBV6-2 or TRBV6-3, with D unresolved. Germline values: CDR1 MNHEY, CDR2 SVGEGT. The CDR3 totals 14 residues. The V end lost 3 bases, the J end lost 0 bases, and 3 bases lay between the germline ends. CDR3 DNA sequence: TGTGCCAGCAGTTATGACTCTGGGGCCAACGTCCTGACTTTC. It specifies CASSYDSGANVLTF.

The chain links TRBV28 to TRBJ1-5; D may be TRBD1 (5 bases). V dropped 3 bases and J dropped 0 bases, with 15 bases sitting between them. Looked up from germline, CDR1 is MDHEN and CDR2 is SYDVKM. CDR3 length: 17 amino acids. For the CDR3, the DNA is TGTGCCAGCAGTTTGTGGGGTAAGGGGTTTAGCAATCAGCCCCAGCATTTT. It translates to CASSLWGKGFSNQPQHF. The whole variable domain, remainder taken from reference TRBV28 and TRBJ1-5, is DVKVTQSSRYLVKRTGEKVFLECVQDMDHENMFWYRQDPGLGLRLIYFSYDVKMKEKGDIPEGYSVSREKKERFSLILESASTNQTSMYLCASSLWGKGFSNQPQHFGDGTRLSIL.

This clone was detected once. This chain uses TRBV4-1 with TRBJ1-5; tentatively, D is TRBD1 (5 bases). CDR3 length: 16 amino acids. V shed 0 bases and J shed 5 bases, with 14 bases lying between them. CDR1 and CDR2 from the germline V gene are MGHRA and YSYEKL. DNA for the CDR3: TGCGCCAGCAGCCAAGATTGGTCCAGGGCGTATCAGCCCCAGCATTTT. This sequence encodes CASSQDWSRAYQPQHF.

This chain links TRBV28 with TRBJ2-5, with 7 bases identical to TRBD2. The CDR3 runs 14 residues. The V and J ends lost 6 bases and 2 bases, in that order; junction bases with no gene match: 6. Germline CDR1 is MDHEN and CDR2 is SYDVKM. CDR3 residues: CASRASGAQETQYF. The CDR3 bases are TGTGCCAGCAGAGCTAGCGGAGCACAAGAGACCCAGTACTTC.

A remark on this clone: Germline and junction disagree at one end, which may indicate a read error. This chain uses TRBV7-2 with TRBJ2-3; D is perhaps TRBD2 (5 bases). This CDR3 has 14 residues. Germline CDR1 and CDR2: SGHTA and FQGNSA. The CDR3 loop is CASSLALGFNTQYF. In nucleotides, the CDR3 is TGTGCCAGCAGCCTAGCTTTGGGGTTCAATACGCAGTATTTT.

V usage is TRBV3-1 (or the pseudogene TRBV3-2) and J usage is TRBJ2-1, with TRBD2 identical over 9 bases. This CDR3 region has 16 residues. V lost 5 bases, J lost 5 bases, and 10 bases stayed unmatched. In germline, CDR1 is LGHDT, CDR2 YNNKEL (reference sequence). The CDR3 region has the DNA TGTGCCAGCAGCTGGACCCTAGCGGGAAGGGACAATGAGCAGTTCTTC. It yields the protein CASSWTLAGRDNEQFF.

The chain's CDR3 is CASGRVAYEQYF. CDR3 nucleotides: TGTGCCAGCGGGCGGGTAGCCTACGAGCAGTACTTC. The rearrangement uses TRBV6-5 and TRBJ2-7; D might be TRBD2 (5 bases). The germline V gene encodes CDR1 MNHEY and CDR2 SVGAGI. The CDR3 has 12 residues. Trimming shortened V by 8 bases and J by 2 bases, and 10 bases separated the two germline ends.

The chain recombines TRBV5-4 with TRBJ2-4; D tentatively reads TRBD1 or TRBD2 (6 bases each). Trimming shortened V by 1 base and J by 3 bases, and 17 bases separated the two germline ends. This CDR3 comprises 17 residues. Germline V lookup: CDR1 SGHNT, CDR2 YYREEE (reference sequence). The DNA of the CDR3 is TGTGCCAGCAGCTTGAAGGGGGGAGGTTTGGGCAAAAACATTCAGTACTTC. Amino acids: CASSLKGGGLGKNIQYF.

CDR3 in amino acids: CASSLVGAVTEAFF. The DNA of the CDR3 is TGCGCCAGCAGCTTGGTTGGCGCAGTCACTGAAGCTTTCTTT. The V and J genes are TRBV5-1 and TRBJ1-1; no clear D gene. The CDR3 runs 14 residues. The germline V gene encodes CDR1 SGHRS and CDR2 YFSETQ. Trimming took off 0 bases at V and 4 bases at J, with 10 bases between the two ends.

This chain links TRBV12-3 or TRBV12-4 with TRBJ2-7, with D perhaps matching TRBD1 (5 bases). This CDR3 spans 13 amino acids. The V gene lost 6 bases and the J gene lost 5 bases, with 14 bases spanning the gap. The CDR3 reads CASRWQLGDEQYF. The CDR3, as DNA: TGTGCCAGCAGATGGCAGTTAGGGGACGAGCAGTACTTC.

This chain joins TRBV6-1 and TRBJ1-2, with no clear D. The CDR3 runs to 15 residues. From germline, CDR1 is MNHNS and CDR2 SASEGT. V gave up 1 base and J gave up 0 bases, with 9 bases separating them. The CDR3 DNA follows: TGTGCCAGCAGTGAAGAAGCGGGAGCTAACTATGGCTACACCTTC. As protein: CASSEEAGANYGYTF.

This clone appeared a single time. The chain has TRBV6-5 and TRBJ1-1; TRBD1 matches at 8 bases. Germline V gives CDR1 MNHEY, CDR2 SVGAGI. The CDR3 runs to 15 residues. Germline trimming cut 5 bases from V and 4 bases from J; bases unmatched to any gene: 9. The CDR3 sequence: CASSKFQGAGTEAFF. In DNA form, the CDR3 reads TGTGCCAGCAGTAAGTTTCAGGGGGCCGGCACTGAAGCTTTCTTT.

This sequence joins TRBV7-2 and TRBJ2-3, with 8 bases aligning to TRBD2. J gave up 8 bases and V 5 bases, and 6 bases lay outside the gene matches. The CDR3 runs to 13 residues. CDR1 is SGHTA, CDR2 FQGNSA, per germline. The CDR3 sequence: CASSPGLGGTQYF. The CDR3 DNA is TGTGCCAGCAGCCCGGGACTAGGGGGTACGCAGTATTTT. The full variable domain, in which reference TRBV7-2 and TRBJ2-3 provide the parts outside the CDR3, is GAGVSQSPSNKVTEKGKDVELRCDPISGHTALYWYRQSLGQGLEFLIYFQGNSAPDKSGLPSDRFSAERTGGSVSTLTIQRTQQEDSAVYLCASSPGLGGTQYFGPGTRLTVL.

The chain is built from TRBV28 and TRBJ1-5; D is unclear. Germline loops: CDR1 MDHEN, CDR2 SYDVKM. The CDR3 runs 12 residues. V was trimmed by 6 bases and J by 3 bases, leaving 6 bases between them. The CDR3 reads CASSSANQPQHF. The CDR3 DNA follows: TGTGCCAGCAGCAGCGCCAATCAGCCCCAGCATTTT.

The rearrangement joins TRBV7-9 to TRBJ1-2, with 7 bases that match TRBD1. Germline V gene data show CDR1 as SEHNR and CDR2 as FQNEAQ (reference sequence). The CDR3 sequence is 13 residues long. CDR3 residues: CATGVKTGYGYTF. Here the CDR3 DNA reads TGTGCTACAGGGGTCAAAACGGGATATGGCTACACCTTC.

The chain combines TRBV7-9 with TRBJ1-1; D might be TRBD1 (6 bases). Trimming cost V 0 bases and J 4 bases, with 18 bases left between them. The CDR3 runs 17 residues. Per germline, CDR1 SEHNR and CDR2 FQNEAQ (reference sequence). The CDR3 nucleotides are TGTGCCAGCAGCTTAGCGAGGGGGAACAGGGAGGGCACTGAAGCTTTCTTT. This codes for CASSLARGNREGTEAFF.

The chain combines TRBV7-9 with TRBJ1-2; the match to TRBD1 covers 7 bases. With 5 bases clipped from V and 7 bases from J, the junction kept 7 bases outside the gene matches. CDR1 is SEHNR, CDR2 FQNEAQ, per germline (reference sequence). The CDR3 has 13 residues. This chain's CDR3 is CASSPRDSTGYTF. As DNA, the CDR3 is TGTGCCAGCAGCCCACGGGACAGCACTGGCTACACCTTC.

The CDR3 sequence: CASSSTGTEAFF. CDR3 bases: TGTGCCAGCAGTAGCACAGGCACTGAAGCTTTCTTT. The gene calls are TRBV6-5 and TRBJ1-1; the D gene is possibly TRBD1 (5 bases). Germline CDR1 is MNHEY and CDR2 is SVGAGI. CDR3 length equals 12 residues. V dropped 5 bases and J dropped 4 bases, with 8 bases sitting between them.